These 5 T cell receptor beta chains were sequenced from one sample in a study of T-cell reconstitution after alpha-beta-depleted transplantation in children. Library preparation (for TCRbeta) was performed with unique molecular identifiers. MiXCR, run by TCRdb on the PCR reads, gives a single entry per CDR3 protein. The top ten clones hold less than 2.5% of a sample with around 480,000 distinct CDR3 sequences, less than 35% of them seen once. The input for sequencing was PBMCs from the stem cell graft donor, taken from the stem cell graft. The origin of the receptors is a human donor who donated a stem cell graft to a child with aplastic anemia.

CDR3 DNA sequence: TGCAGCGTTGCGAGGGGCGCGAATACGCAGTATTTT. It codes for CSVARGANTQYF. V and J are TRBV29-1 and TRBJ2-3, with D perhaps given as TRBD1 or TRBD2 (5 bases each). Between the trimmed V and J ends, which lost 4 bases and 7 bases, there was a span of 12 bases. Germline V gene lookup returns CDR1 SQVTM and CDR2 ANQGSEA. CDR3 size: 12 residues.

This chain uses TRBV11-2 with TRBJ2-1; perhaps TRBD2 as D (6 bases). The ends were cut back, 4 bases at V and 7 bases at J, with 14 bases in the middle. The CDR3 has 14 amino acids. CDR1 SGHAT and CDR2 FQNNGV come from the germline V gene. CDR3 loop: CASSSVWRGNEQFF. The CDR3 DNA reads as TGTGCCAGCAGCTCTGTGTGGAGGGGAAATGAGCAGTTCTTC. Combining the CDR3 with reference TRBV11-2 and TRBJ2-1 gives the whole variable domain EAGVAQSPRYKIIEKRQSVAFWCNPISGHATLYWYQQILGQGPKLLIQFQNNGVVDDSQLPKDRFSAERLKGVDSTLKIQPAKLEDSAVYLCASSSVWRGNEQFFGPGTRLTVL.

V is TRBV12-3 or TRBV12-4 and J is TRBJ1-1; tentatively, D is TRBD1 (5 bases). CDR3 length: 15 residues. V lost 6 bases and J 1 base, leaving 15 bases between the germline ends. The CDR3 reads CASSPRGRANTEAFF. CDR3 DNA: TGTGCCAGCAGCCCCCGGGGGAGAGCGAACACTGAAGCTTTCTTT.

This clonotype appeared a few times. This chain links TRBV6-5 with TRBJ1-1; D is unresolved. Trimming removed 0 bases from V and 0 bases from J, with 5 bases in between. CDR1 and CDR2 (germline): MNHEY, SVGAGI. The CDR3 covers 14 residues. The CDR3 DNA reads TGTGCCAGCAGTTACTCGGAGGTGAACACTGAAGCTTTCTTT. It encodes CASSYSEVNTEAFF.

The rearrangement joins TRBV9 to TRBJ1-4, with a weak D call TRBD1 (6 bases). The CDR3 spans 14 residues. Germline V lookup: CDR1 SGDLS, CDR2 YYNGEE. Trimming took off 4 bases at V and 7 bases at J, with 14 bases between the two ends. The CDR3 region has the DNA TGTGCCAGCAGCATCGGGACAATGGCTGAAAAACTGTTTTTT. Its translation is CASSIGTMAEKLFF.